These T cell receptor beta chains were read from a single sample in a study of CD8 T cells in ankylosing spondylitis. TCRdb redid the calling of the 5' RACE reads with MiXCR, one entry per CDR3 protein. The repertoire holds more than 250,000 distinct CDR3 sequences, 8% seen once, with roughly 15% in the top ten. The sequenced material came from blood, either unsorted or a sorted T cell fraction (not recorded which). Receptors originate from a male donor with ankylosing spondylitis. The CDR3 runs from the conserved cysteine through the conserved F or W. The order of the fields is D gene, clone size, J gene, V gene, CDR3 DNA, CDR3 protein. The D gene is left open where the match is weak. Size is omitted from some rows. Given values are once, few, many or a class for expanded clones.

>-|-|TRBJ2-7|TRBV5-1
TGCGCCAGCAGCTTCCAGGTCGGGAACCCTTATGAGCAGTACTTC
CASSFQVGNPYEQYF
>-|-|TRBJ2-3|TRBV15
TGTGCCACCAGCAGATCCAAGGCTAGCACAGATACGCAGTATTTT
CATSRSKASTDTQYF
>-|many|TRBJ2-3|TRBV9
TGTGCCAGCAAGCCCGGCCCGGAAAGCACAGATACGCAGTATTTT
CASKPGPESTDTQYF
>-|many|TRBJ2-7|TRBV20-1
-
CSAALVMGEQYF
>TRBD1|-|TRBJ2-7|TRBV3-1
TGTGCCAGCAGCCAAGCTACCATCGGGACAGGGAAGAACGAGCAGTACTTC
CASSQATIGTGKNEQYF
>TRBD2|few|TRBJ2-1|TRBV29-1
TGCAGCGTTAGTGTCTGGACTAGAAGGCCCAGCTCCTACAATGAGCAGTTCTTC
CSVSVWTRRPSSYNEQFF
>TRBD2|many|TRBJ2-2|TRBV12-3/TRBV12-4
TGTGCCAGCAGCCTATTAGCGGGAGGGCCGGGCGGGGAGCTGTTTTTT
CASSLLAGGPGGELFF
>-|many|TRBJ2-7|TRBV7-8
TGTGCCAGCAGCTTCTCCGAAATGTACAGTACAAGGATCTCCTACGAGCAGTACTTC
CASSFSEMYSTRISYEQYF
>-|-|TRBJ1-1|TRBV28
TGTGCCAGCAGTCAGACTCCTAGCCTCACTGAAGCTTTCTTT
CASSQTPSLTEAFF
>-|once|TRBJ2-5|TRBV5-5
TGTGCCAGCAGCTTGGCCCCTCAGTCAGAGACCCAGTACTTC
CASSLAPQSETQYF
>-|-|TRBJ2-1|TRBV9
TGTGCCAGCAGCGCAGGGTTCGATGAGCAGTTCTTC
CASSAGFDEQFF
>-|many|TRBJ2-5|TRBV5-1
TGCGCCAGCAGCTCCCGCCGGGAAGAGACCCAGTACTTC
CASSSRREETQYF
>TRBD2|few|TRBJ2-2|TRBV12-3/TRBV12-4
TGTGCCAGCAGTTTTCCTTCTAGCGGGAGCATCACCGGGGAGCTGTTTTTT
CASSFPSSGSITGELFF